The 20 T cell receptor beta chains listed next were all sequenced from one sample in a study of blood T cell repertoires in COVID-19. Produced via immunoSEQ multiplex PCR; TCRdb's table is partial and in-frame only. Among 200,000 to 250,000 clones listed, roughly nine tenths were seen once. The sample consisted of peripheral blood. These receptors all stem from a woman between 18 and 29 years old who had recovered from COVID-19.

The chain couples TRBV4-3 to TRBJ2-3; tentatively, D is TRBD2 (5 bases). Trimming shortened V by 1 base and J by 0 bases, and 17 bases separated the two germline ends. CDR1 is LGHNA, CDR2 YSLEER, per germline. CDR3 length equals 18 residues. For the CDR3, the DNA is TGCGCCAGCAGCCAAGCGCTGGGCACGGGATCCAGCACAGATACGCAGTATTTT. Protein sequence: CASSQALGTGSSTDTQYF.

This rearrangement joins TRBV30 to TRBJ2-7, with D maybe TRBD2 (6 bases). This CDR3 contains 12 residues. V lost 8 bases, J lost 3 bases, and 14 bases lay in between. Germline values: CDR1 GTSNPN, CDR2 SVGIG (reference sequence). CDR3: CAGDPGVYEQYF. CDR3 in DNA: TGTGCCGGAGATCCGGGAGTCTACGAGCAGTACTTC. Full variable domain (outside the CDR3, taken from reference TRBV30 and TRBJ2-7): SQTIHQWPATLVQPVGSPLSLECTVEGTSNPNLYWYRQAAGRGLQLLFYSVGIGQISSEVPQNLSASRPQDRQFILSSKKLLLSDSGFYLCAGDPGVYEQYFGPGTRLTVT.

In DNA form, the CDR3 reads TGTGCCAGCAGCGAACTTAGACAGGGCTACACCTTC. Translated, it gives CASSELRQGYTF. The chain links TRBV5-6 to TRBJ1-2; perhaps TRBD1 as D (5 bases). V lost 4 bases and J 8 bases, leaving 12 bases between the germline ends. Germline-derived CDR1 and CDR2 are SGHDT and YYEEEE. This CDR3 is built from 12 residues. Together with reference TRBV5-6 and TRBJ1-2, the CDR3 gives the full variable domain: DAGVTQSPTHLIKTRGQQVTLRCSPKSGHDTVSWYQQALGQGPQFIFQYYEEEERQRGNFPDRFSGHQFPNYSSELNVNALLLGDSALYLCASSELRQGYTFGSGTRLTVV.

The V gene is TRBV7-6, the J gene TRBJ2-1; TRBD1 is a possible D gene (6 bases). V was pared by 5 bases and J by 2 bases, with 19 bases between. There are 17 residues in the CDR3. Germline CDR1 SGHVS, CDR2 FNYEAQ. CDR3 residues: CASSLRVDGTTYNEQFF. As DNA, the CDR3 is TGTGCCAGCAGCCTCCGGGTGGACGGGACAACCTACAATGAGCAGTTCTTC.

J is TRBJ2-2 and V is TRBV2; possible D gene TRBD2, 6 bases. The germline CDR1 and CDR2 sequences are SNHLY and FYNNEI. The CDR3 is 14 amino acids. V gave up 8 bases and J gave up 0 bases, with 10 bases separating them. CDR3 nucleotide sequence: TGTGCCAGCTTCAGGGAGGCGAACACCGGGGAGCTGTTTTTT. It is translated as CASFREANTGELFF.

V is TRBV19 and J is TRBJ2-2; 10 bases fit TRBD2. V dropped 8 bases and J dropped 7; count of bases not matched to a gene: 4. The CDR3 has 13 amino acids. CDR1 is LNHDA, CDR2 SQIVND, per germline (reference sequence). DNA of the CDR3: TGTGCCAGTGTAGCGGGAGGAGGCGGGGAGCTGTTTTTT. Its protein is CASVAGGGGELFF.

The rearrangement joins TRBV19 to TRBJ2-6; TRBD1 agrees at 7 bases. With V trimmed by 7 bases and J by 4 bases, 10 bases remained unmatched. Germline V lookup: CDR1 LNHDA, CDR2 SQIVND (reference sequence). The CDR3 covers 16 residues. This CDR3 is CASKETGFSGANVLTF. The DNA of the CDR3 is TGTGCCAGTAAGGAGACAGGGTTCTCCGGGGCCAACGTCCTGACTTTC.

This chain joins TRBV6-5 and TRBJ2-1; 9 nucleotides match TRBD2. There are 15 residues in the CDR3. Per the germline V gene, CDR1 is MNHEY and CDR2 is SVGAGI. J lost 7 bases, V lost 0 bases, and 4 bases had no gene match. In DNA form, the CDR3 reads TGTGCCAGCAGTTACTCTCCTAGCGGGGTTAATGAGCAGTTCTTC. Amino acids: CASSYSPSGVNEQFF.

CDR3: CSAAGQGGTIYF. CDR3 DNA sequence: TGCAGCGCCGCGGGGCAGGGAGGCACCATATATTTT. This chain links TRBV29-1 with TRBJ1-3, with a weak D call TRBD1 (5 bases). The CDR3 covers 12 residues. Germline CDR1 SQVTM, CDR2 ANQGSEA. Trimming left V 7 bases short and J 9 bases short, with 16 bases between.

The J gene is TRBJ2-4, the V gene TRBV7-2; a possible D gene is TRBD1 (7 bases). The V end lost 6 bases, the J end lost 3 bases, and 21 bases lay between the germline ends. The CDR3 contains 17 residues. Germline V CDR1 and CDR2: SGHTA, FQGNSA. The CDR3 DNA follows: TGTGCCAGCAGGCCTGTGCAGGGGGGAGATATCAAAAACATTCAGTACTTC. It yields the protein CASRPVQGGDIKNIQYF.

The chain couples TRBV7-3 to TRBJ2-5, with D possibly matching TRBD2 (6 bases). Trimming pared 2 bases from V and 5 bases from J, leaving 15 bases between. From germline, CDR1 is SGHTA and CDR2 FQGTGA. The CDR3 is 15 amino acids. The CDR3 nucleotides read TGTGCCAGCAGCTTATTCGGACTACAAGGGGAGACCCAGTACTTC. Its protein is CASSLFGLQGETQYF.

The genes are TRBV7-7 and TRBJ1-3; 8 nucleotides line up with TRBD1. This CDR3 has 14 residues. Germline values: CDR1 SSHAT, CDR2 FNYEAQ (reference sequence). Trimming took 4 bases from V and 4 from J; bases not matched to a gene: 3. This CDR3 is CASSSGGAGNTIYF. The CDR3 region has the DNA TGTGCCAGCAGCTCAGGGGGCGCAGGAAACACCATATATTTT.

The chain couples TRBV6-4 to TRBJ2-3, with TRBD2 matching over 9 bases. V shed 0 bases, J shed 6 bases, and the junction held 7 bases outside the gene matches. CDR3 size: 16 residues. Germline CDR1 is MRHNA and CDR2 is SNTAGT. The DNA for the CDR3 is TGTGCCAGCAGTGACTCTAGCGGGAGTCCCGGGGATACGCAGTATTTT. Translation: CASSDSSGSPGDTQYF.

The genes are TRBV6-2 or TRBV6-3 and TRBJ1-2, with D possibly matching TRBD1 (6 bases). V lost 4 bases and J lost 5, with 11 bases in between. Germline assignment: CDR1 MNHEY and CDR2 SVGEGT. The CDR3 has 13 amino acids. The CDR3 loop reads CASSFGGLYGYTF. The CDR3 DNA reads TGTGCCAGCAGTTTTGGGGGCTTGTATGGCTACACCTTC.

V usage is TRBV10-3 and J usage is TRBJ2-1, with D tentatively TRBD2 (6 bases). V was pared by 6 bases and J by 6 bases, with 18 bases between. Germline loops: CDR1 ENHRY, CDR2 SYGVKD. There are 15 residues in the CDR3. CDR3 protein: CAISALGLVVNEQFF. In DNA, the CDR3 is TGTGCCATCAGCGCCCTGGGACTGGTTGTCAATGAGCAGTTCTTC.

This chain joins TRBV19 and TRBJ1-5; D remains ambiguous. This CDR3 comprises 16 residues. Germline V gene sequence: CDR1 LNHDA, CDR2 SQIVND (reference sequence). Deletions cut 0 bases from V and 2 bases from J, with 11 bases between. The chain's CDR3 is CASSIDVQPRNQPQHF. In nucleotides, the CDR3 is TGTGCCAGTAGTATAGATGTACAGCCACGCAATCAGCCCCAGCATTTT.

CDR3 protein: CASSLLSGIYDNEQFF. DNA of the CDR3: TGTGCCAGTAGTTTGCTAAGCGGGATATACGACAATGAGCAGTTCTTC. V and J are TRBV19 and TRBJ2-1; TRBD2 matches at 7 bases. The V and J ends lost 5 bases and 5 bases, in that order; junction bases with no gene match: 12. Germline assignment: CDR1 LNHDA and CDR2 SQIVND (reference sequence). The CDR3 sequence is 16 residues long.

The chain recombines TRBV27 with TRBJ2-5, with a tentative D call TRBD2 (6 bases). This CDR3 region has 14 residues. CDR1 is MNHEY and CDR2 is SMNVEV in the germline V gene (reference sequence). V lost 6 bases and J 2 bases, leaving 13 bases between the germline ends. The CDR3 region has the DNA TGTGCCAGCAGATCGGGGGACGGACAAGAGACCCAGTACTTC. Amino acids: CASRSGDGQETQYF.

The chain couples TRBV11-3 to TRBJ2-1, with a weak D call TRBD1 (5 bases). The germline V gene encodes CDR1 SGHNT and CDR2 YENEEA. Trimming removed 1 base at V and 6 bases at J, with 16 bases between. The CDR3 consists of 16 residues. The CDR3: CASSLVDGSRVNEQFF. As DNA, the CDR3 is TGTGCCAGCAGCTTAGTCGACGGAAGCAGGGTCAATGAGCAGTTCTTC.

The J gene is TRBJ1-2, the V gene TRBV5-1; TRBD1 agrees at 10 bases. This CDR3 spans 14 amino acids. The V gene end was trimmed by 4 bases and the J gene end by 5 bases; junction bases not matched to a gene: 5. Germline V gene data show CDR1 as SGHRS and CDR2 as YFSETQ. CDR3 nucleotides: TGCGCCAGCAGCCTGGACAGGGGGGAATATGGCTACACCTTC. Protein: CASSLDRGEYGYTF.